The 27 T cell receptor beta chains reported below all come from one sample, sequenced in a study of blood T cell repertoires in COVID-19. Measured with immunoSEQ multiplex PCR; TCRdb has only the in-frame clones, and not every one. The repertoire holds some 270,000 clones, with over 75% as singletons. Specimen: peripheral blood. The source is a human donor with COVID-19, enrolled during active disease. The donor label of this sample is uncertain.

This clone was detected once. This chain joins TRBV28 and TRBJ2-7, with 10 nucleotides matching TRBD1. Germline-derived CDR1 and CDR2 are MDHEN and SYDVKM. This CDR3 region has 16 residues. J lost 0 bases, V lost 7 bases, and 9 bases had no gene match. Written as DNA, the CDR3 is TGTGCCAGCATGGGGGACAGGGGAACCTACTCCTACGAGCAGTACTTC. It is translated as CASMGDRGTYSYEQYF.

The J gene is TRBJ2-3, the V gene TRBV7-9; TRBD1 matches 9 bases. V was clipped by 0 bases and J by 4 bases; unmatched bases: 2. Germline lookup yields CDR1 SEHNR and CDR2 FQNEAQ (reference sequence). The CDR3 spans 15 residues. The DNA for the CDR3 is TGTGCCAGCAGCTTAGCGACAGGGGGGCCAGATACGCAGTATTTT. It is translated as CASSLATGGPDTQYF.

The genes are TRBV5-6 and TRBJ1-5; possible D gene TRBD1, 5 bases. Germline V lookup: CDR1 SGHDT, CDR2 YYEEEE. V was clipped by 5 bases and J by 3 bases, with 12 bases between them. This CDR3 contains 14 residues. CDR3 nucleotides: TGTGCCAGCAGTTTAATAGGGGTCAATCAGCCCCAGCATTTT. This codes for CASSLIGVNQPQHF.

The rearrangement links TRBV19 to TRBJ1-5; a weak D match, TRBD1 (6 bases). With 4 bases removed from V and 5 bases from J, the gap between germline ends came to 15 bases. Germline V lookup: CDR1 LNHDA, CDR2 SQIVND (reference sequence). The CDR3 loop spans 15 amino acids. The CDR3 DNA reads TGTGCCAGTAGTAACCAGGGGACGGAGTATCAGCCCCAGCATTTT. This encodes CASSNQGTEYQPQHF.

Comments on this clone: The junction does not match germline at one end; this may be a read error. V gene TRBV7-7 combines with J gene TRBJ2-3; maybe TRBD1 (6 bases). The length of the CDR3 is 16 residues. The germline gives CDR1 SSHAT, CDR2 FNYEAQ (reference sequence). The CDR3 coding sequence is TGTGCTAGCAGCTTCGGAAGAGGACAGAGCACAGATACGCAGTATTTT. It is translated as CASSFGRGQSTDTQYF.

This chain connects TRBV19 to TRBJ1-4; TRBD1 matches 7 bases. Per the germline V gene, CDR1 is LNHDA and CDR2 is SQIVND (reference sequence). CDR3 length: 16 residues. The V and J ends lost 1 base and 2 bases, in that order; junction bases with no gene match: 4. The CDR3 DNA sequence: TGTGCCAGTAGTATAGCAAGGGGGCTGACTAATGAAAAACTGTTTTTT. It specifies CASSIARGLTNEKLFF.

V gene TRBV4-2 combines with J gene TRBJ2-3, with 8 nucleotides matching TRBD1. The CDR3 is 15 residues long. Germline trimming cut 4 bases from V and 1 base from J; bases unmatched to any gene: 4. The germline CDR1 and CDR2 sequences are LGHNA and YNFKEQ. The CDR3 DNA follows: TGTGCCAGCAGCCTGACAGGGGAGGGCACAGATACGCAGTATTTT. This gives the protein CASSLTGEGTDTQYF.

This chain links TRBV5-1 with TRBJ2-1, with D possibly matching TRBD2 (5 bases). CDR1 is SGHRS, CDR2 YFSETQ, per germline. The CDR3 contains 16 residues. Trimming removed 2 bases at V and 0 bases at J, with 12 bases between. CDR3 region: CASSLMGESSYNEQFF. CDR3 in DNA: TGCGCCAGCAGCTTAATGGGAGAGAGCTCCTACAATGAGCAGTTCTTC. The whole variable domain, filled in from reference TRBV5-1 and TRBJ2-1, reads KAGVTQTPRYLIKTRGQQVTLSCSPISGHRSVSWYQQTPGQGLQFLFEYFSETQRNKGNFPGRFSGRQFSNSRSEMNVSTLELGDSALYLCASSLMGESSYNEQFFGPGTRLTVL.

The chain combines TRBV6-1 with TRBJ2-7; D gene unclear. CDR3 size: 14 residues. The germline V and J ends were trimmed by 0 bases and 1 base, with 7 bases remaining between them. Germline V gene lookup returns CDR1 MNHNS and CDR2 SASEGT. The CDR3 loop is CASSEATRSYEQYF. The CDR3 DNA reads as TGTGCCAGCAGTGAAGCGACACGGTCCTACGAGCAGTACTTC.

The V gene is TRBV9, the J gene TRBJ1-1; D might be TRBD1 (5 bases). V lost 1 base and J lost 7, with 11 bases in between. This CDR3 region has 13 residues. CDR1 is SGDLS, CDR2 YYNGEE, per germline. CDR3 loop: CASSVSGPGEAFF. The DNA for the CDR3 is TGTGCCAGCAGCGTATCAGGGCCCGGTGAAGCTTTCTTT.

The chain recombines TRBV18 with TRBJ1-3; possibly TRBD1 for D (5 bases). Germline loops: CDR1 KGHSH, CDR2 LQKENI. There are 15 residues in the CDR3. Trimming removed 6 bases at V and 0 bases at J, with 12 bases between. The CDR3 DNA follows: TGTGCCAGCTCGCCCAGGGTCGACTCTGGAAACACCATATATTTT. It codes for CASSPRVDSGNTIYF.

The V gene is TRBV9, the J gene TRBJ1-3; the D is unclear. V was clipped by 2 bases and J by 4 bases, with 10 bases between them. The V gene's germline CDR1 is SGDLS and CDR2 YYNGEE. The CDR3 is 14 residues long. CDR3: CASSVEVTGNTIYF. The CDR3 DNA follows: TGTGCCAGCAGCGTCGAGGTCACCGGAAACACCATATATTTT. Filled out from reference TRBV9 and TRBJ1-3, the complete variable domain reads DSGVTQTPKHLITATGQRVTLRCSPRSGDLSVYWYQQSLDQGLQFLIQYYNGEERAKGNILERFSAQQFPDLHSELNLSSLELGDSALYFCASSVEVTGNTIYFGEGSWLTVV.

This clone appeared a few times. Other DNA sequences in this specimen translate into the identical CDR3. The chain couples TRBV3-1 (or the pseudogene TRBV3-2) to TRBJ2-5; 10 nucleotides agree with TRBD2. Germline V lookup: CDR1 LGHDT, CDR2 YNNKEL (reference sequence). The CDR3 sequence is 16 residues long. Trimming at V came to 1 base and at J to 1 base, leaving 3 bases not matched to a gene. The CDR3 DNA reads TGTGCCAGCAGCCAAGGCTCTAGCGGGGGCCAAGAGACCCAGTACTTC. Protein sequence: CASSQGSSGGQETQYF.

CDR3 DNA sequence: TGTGCCAGCAGTTTATTGGACAACCGCGACAATGAGCAGTTCTTC. Its protein product is CASSLLDNRDNEQFF. The chain recombines TRBV28 with TRBJ2-1; a possible D gene is TRBD1 (5 bases). Germline loops: CDR1 MDHEN, CDR2 SYDVKM. The CDR3 is made up of 15 amino acids. Trimming removed 1 base at V and 5 bases at J, with 12 bases between. Filled out from reference TRBV28 and TRBJ2-1, the complete variable domain reads DVKVTQSSRYLVKRTGEKVFLECVQDMDHENMFWYRQDPGLGLRLIYFSYDVKMKEKGDIPEGYSVSREKKERFSLILESASTNQTSMYLCASSLLDNRDNEQFFGPGTRLTVL.

Note on this clone: Other DNA sequences in the same sample also yield this CDR3. The V gene is TRBV6-5, the J gene TRBJ1-1; D is unclear. V lost 2 bases, J lost 0 bases, and 7 bases lay in between. Germline assignment: CDR1 MNHEY and CDR2 SVGAGI. CDR3 size: 14 residues. The CDR3 here is CASSYSGVNTEAFF. The CDR3 bases are TGTGCCAGCAGTTACAGCGGGGTGAACACTGAAGCTTTCTTT.

The chain joins TRBV2 to TRBJ1-1; 7 nucleotides match TRBD1. The germline V gene has CDR1 SNHLY and CDR2 FYNNEI. V shed 5 bases and J 0 bases; nucleotides not matched to a gene: 3. The CDR3 runs to 14 residues. The DNA for the CDR3 is TGTGCCAGCAGTTTGGACAGGATGAACACTGAAGCTTTCTTT. It translates to CASSLDRMNTEAFF. Full variable domain (outside the CDR3, taken from reference TRBV2 and TRBJ1-1): EPEVTQTPSHQVTQMGQEVILRCVPISNHLYFYWYRQILGQKVEFLVSFYNNEISEKSEIFDDQFSVERPDGSNFTLKIRSTKLEDSAMYFCASSLDRMNTEAFFGQGTRLTVV.

This clone was observed a single time. This chain joins TRBV30 and TRBJ2-3; 7 nucleotides match TRBD2. V was clipped by 2 bases and J by 5 bases; unmatched bases: 7. The CDR3 sequence is 14 residues long. Per germline, CDR1 GTSNPN and CDR2 SVGIG (reference sequence). The CDR3 DNA reads TGTGCCTGGAGTCGAAATTCGGGGGGAGATACGCAGTATTTT. It is translated as CAWSRNSGGDTQYF.

The chain carries TRBV7-9 and TRBJ1-5; D is unclear. V gave up 4 bases and J gave up 2 bases, with 18 bases separating them. CDR3 length equals 17 residues. The germline V gene encodes CDR1 SEHNR and CDR2 FQNEAQ (reference sequence). CDR3 loop: CASSSGAGERGNQPQHF. DNA of the CDR3: TGTGCCAGCAGCTCGGGAGCCGGGGAGAGGGGCAATCAGCCCCAGCATTTT.

V is TRBV11-2 and J is TRBJ1-1; TRBD1 agrees at 8 bases. CDR1 is SGHAT, CDR2 FQNNGV, per germline. V lost 5 bases to trimming and J lost 1 base; unmatched junction nucleotides: 9. The CDR3 is made up of 16 amino acids. CDR3 nucleotides: TGTGCCAGCAGCCCAGGACAGGGACGGTGGAACACTGAAGCTTTCTTT. Its translation is CASSPGQGRWNTEAFF.

The V and J genes are TRBV5-4 and TRBJ1-2, with D perhaps TRBD1 (6 bases). The CDR3 covers 13 residues. Germline CDR1 SGHNT, CDR2 YYREEE (reference sequence). V lost 1 base and J 7 bases, leaving 11 bases between the germline ends. CDR3 DNA sequence: TGTGCCAGCAGCTTGACAGTGACAGGTGGCTACACCTTC. Protein sequence: CASSLTVTGGYTF. Full variable domain (remainder filled in from reference TRBV5-4 and TRBJ1-2): ETGVTQSPTHLIKTRGQQVTLRCSSQSGHNTVSWYQQALGQGPQFIFQYYREEENGRGNFPPRFSGLQFPNYSSELNVNALELDDSALYLCASSLTVTGGYTFGSGTRLTVV.

This clone was observed a few times. V usage is TRBV6-5 and J usage is TRBJ2-7; 11 bases are shared with TRBD1. CDR1 MNHEY and CDR2 SVGAGI come from the germline V gene. V gave up 5 bases and J gave up 5 bases; unmatched junction bases: 8. The CDR3 is 15 residues long. The CDR3 loop is CASSRSGQGGNEQYF. The CDR3 nucleotides are TGTGCCAGCAGTAGATCGGGACAGGGGGGTAACGAGCAGTACTTC.

Comment on this clone: Other DNA sequences in the sample encode the same CDR3. This chain joins TRBV29-1 and TRBJ2-1; 7 bases fit TRBD2. The junction had 1 base not matched to a gene; V was cut back by 4 bases and J by 4 bases. Germline CDR1 reads SQVTM; CDR2 reads ANQGSEA. The length of the CDR3 is 12 residues. CDR3 in amino acids: CSVGTSYNEQFF. The CDR3 DNA reads TGCAGCGTTGGGACTAGTTACAATGAGCAGTTCTTC.

This clone was found once. This chain connects TRBV5-1 to TRBJ2-1, with a weak D call TRBD2 (6 bases). Deletions cut 3 bases from V and 1 base from J, with 11 bases between. The CDR3 length is 15 residues. From germline, CDR1 is SGHRS and CDR2 YFSETQ. Here the CDR3 reads CASSWGGVSYNEQFF. In DNA form, the CDR3 reads TGCGCCAGCAGCTGGGGAGGAGTATCCTACAATGAGCAGTTCTTC.

The chain uses TRBV27 and TRBJ2-3; 10 bases align to TRBD1. The CDR3 spans 14 residues. Looked up from germline, CDR1 is MNHEY and CDR2 is SMNVEV (reference sequence). J was trimmed by 6 bases and V by 8 bases; bases with no gene match: 8. DNA for the CDR3: TGTGCCAGCGGCGACAGGGGGCGTGTTGATACGCAGTATTTT. It translates to CASGDRGRVDTQYF.

The genes are TRBV12-3 or TRBV12-4 and TRBJ1-1; D gene uncertain. Trimming took 7 bases from V and 4 from J, leaving 10 bases between them. The CDR3 totals 12 residues. The CDR3 here is CASTRSGTEAFF. CDR3 coding DNA: TGTGCCAGCACGAGGAGTGGCACTGAAGCTTTCTTT.

The chain links TRBV27 to TRBJ2-1; 10 bases are shared with TRBD2. V shed 6 bases and J 1 base; nucleotides not matched to a gene: 15. Per germline, CDR1 MNHEY and CDR2 SMNVEV (reference sequence). The CDR3 consists of 19 residues. The CDR3 nucleotides are TGTGCCAGCAGCCCGCCCCCTAGCGGGAGTATGGGGTCCTACAATGAGCAGTTCTTC. Protein: CASSPPPSGSMGSYNEQFF.

The genes are TRBV7-2 and TRBJ2-3; 12 nucleotides line up with TRBD2. CDR1 and CDR2 from the germline V gene are SGHTA and FQGNSA. The V segment lost 4 bases and the J segment 4 bases; nucleotides outside the gene matches: 3. The CDR3 extends over 15 amino acids. The CDR3 nucleotides are TGTGCCAGCAGCTCAACTAGCGGGAGGCCAGATACGCAGTATTTT. It specifies CASSSTSGRPDTQYF. Complete variable domain (other parts from reference TRBV7-2 and TRBJ2-3): GAGVSQSPSNKVTEKGKDVELRCDPISGHTALYWYRQSLGQGLEFLIYFQGNSAPDKSGLPSDRFSAERTGGSVSTLTIQRTQQEDSAVYLCASSSTSGRPDTQYFGPGTRLTVL.